Listed below are T cell receptor beta chains from one sample, sequenced in a study of cytomegalovirus exposure and HLA in healthy donors. The data were produced by immunoSEQ multiplex PCR, yet TCRdb's version contains in-frame clones alone and is incomplete. The sample yields fewer than 250,000 clones, approximately 80% seen once. Specimen: PBMCs. These receptors were obtained from a man aged 30 to 39 in good health and CMV-seronegative. Both conserved end residues are part of each CDR3. A D gene is named only where the DNA matches it firmly. Not all rows give a size; the values are once, few, many and, for expanded clones, a class.

j_call	d_call	v_call	clone_size	cdr3_aa	cdr3_nt
TRBJ2-3	NA	TRBV6-1	NA	CASIQGRGWTDTQYF	TGTGCCAGCATCCAGGGGCGGGGGTGGACAGATACGCAGTATTTT
TRBJ2-7	NA	TRBV28	NA	CASSTNTGSSEQYF	TGTGCCAGCAGCACAAACACAGGGAGCTCCGAGCAGTACTTC
TRBJ1-1	NA	TRBV28	few	CASSLRVFEAFF	TGTGCCAGCAGTTTACGCGTATTTGAAGCTTTCTTT
TRBJ2-7	NA	TRBV28	NA	CASSFLIASPYEQYF	TGTGCCAGCAGTTTCTTGATAGCTAGCCCTTACGAGCAGTACTTC
TRBJ2-2	NA	TRBV7-3	NA	CASRSSGAGELFF	TGTGCCAGCAGATCCTCGGGGGCCGGGGAGCTGTTTTTT
TRBJ2-1	TRBD2	TRBV14	once	CASSPVSGLSSYNEQFF	TGTGCCAGCAGCCCGGTTAGCGGGTTGAGCTCCTACAATGAGCAGTTCTTC
TRBJ2-7	NA	TRBV18	NA	CASSPGGSSYEQYF	TGTGCCAGCTCACCCGGCGGTAGCTCCTACGAGCAGTACTTC
TRBJ1-5	NA	TRBV27	NA	CASSLSQGFNQPQHF	TGTGCCAGCAGTTTATCACAGGGTTTCAATCAGCCCCAGCATTTT
TRBJ1-1	TRBD1	TRBV5-1	few	CASSLVGGPNTEAFF	TGCGCCAGCAGCTTGGTAGGGGGCCCGAACACTGAAGCTTTCTTT
TRBJ1-2	NA	TRBV5-1	NA	CASSLGQGGGYTF	TGCGCCAGCAGCTTGGGGCAGGGTGGCGGCTACACCTTC
TRBJ2-1	NA	TRBV5-1	NA	CASRENSYNEQFF	TGCGCCAGCAGAGAGAACAGTTACAATGAGCAGTTCTTC
TRBJ2-7	NA	TRBV11-2	NA	CASSFTGSYEQYF	TGTGCCAGCAGCTTCACAGGGAGCTACGAGCAGTACTTC